The 27 T cell receptor beta chains listed next were all sequenced from one sample in a study of cytotoxic CD8 clonotypes in ibrutinib-treated CLL. The assay was immunoSEQ multiplex PCR, and TCRdb's table has in-frame clones only and misses some. The sample yields around 200,000 clones, about four fifths seen once. This sample comprised PBMCs, obtained after 12 months of ibrutinib treatment. The source of these receptors is a human donor with chronic lymphocytic leukemia.

The V and J genes are TRBV5-1 and TRBJ2-5; 10 bases are shared with TRBD2. V shed 1 base and J 5 bases; nucleotides not matched to a gene: 14. Germline CDR1 SGHRS, CDR2 YFSETQ. CDR3 length: 18 residues. CDR3 residues: CASSLSTSGVVIWETQYF. CDR3 nucleotide sequence: TGCGCCAGCAGCTTGAGTACTAGCGGGGTAGTAATCTGGGAGACCCAGTACTTC.

The V and J genes are TRBV4-1 and TRBJ2-3; D is undetermined. The germline V gene has CDR1 MGHRA and CDR2 YSYEKL. V was pared by 4 bases and J by 2 bases, with 13 bases between. The length of the CDR3 is 15 residues. CDR3 region: CASSPVSGPTDTQYF. CDR3 nucleotide sequence: TGCGCCAGCAGCCCCGTATCTGGGCCCACAGATACGCAGTATTTT.

The V and J genes are TRBV29-1 and TRBJ2-3; D is unclear. Trimming removed 7 bases from V and 6 bases from J, with 20 bases in between. The CDR3 sequence is 14 residues long. CDR1 and CDR2 (germline): SQVTM, ANQGSEA. This CDR3 is CSAKTRHQQDTQYF. The CDR3, as DNA: TGCAGCGCCAAGACTCGGCATCAGCAGGATACGCAGTATTTT.

This chain joins TRBV7-9 and TRBJ1-4; TRBD1 is a possible D gene (6 bases). The ends were cut back, 4 bases at V and 0 bases at J, with 18 bases in the middle. The germline V gene has CDR1 SEHNR and CDR2 FQNEAQ (reference sequence). This CDR3 is 18 amino acids long. CDR3 sequence reads: CASSSIGTPFATNEKLFF. CDR3 DNA sequence: TGTGCCAGCAGCTCCATCGGGACACCTTTTGCAACTAATGAAAAACTGTTTTTT. Full variable domain (outside the CDR3, taken from reference TRBV7-9 and TRBJ1-4): DTGVSQNPRHKITKRGQNVTFRCDPISEHNRLYWYRQTLGQGPEFLTYFQNEAQLEKSRLLSDRFSAERPKGSFSTLEIQRTEQGDSAMYLCASSSIGTPFATNEKLFFGSGTQLSVL.

This clone was detected once. V gene TRBV19 combines with J gene TRBJ2-7; unclear D gene. V was cut by 7 bases and J by 2 bases, with 9 bases left in between. The length of the CDR3 is 12 residues. Germline CDR1 is LNHDA and CDR2 is SQIVND (reference sequence). This CDR3 reads CASNEPPYEQYF. CDR3 nucleotides: TGTGCCAGTAACGAGCCGCCCTACGAGCAGTACTTC.

The CDR3 loop is CASSYFDRNTEAFF. CDR3 nucleotides: TGTGCCAGCAGCTACTTTGACAGGAACACTGAAGCTTTCTTT. The rearrangement links TRBV5-6 to TRBJ1-1; D might be TRBD1 (5 bases). CDR1 is SGHDT, CDR2 YYEEEE, per germline. Deletions cut 3 bases from V and 1 base from J, with 10 bases between. The CDR3 is made up of 14 amino acids.

The chain carries TRBV5-1 and TRBJ2-3; D gene unclear. Per the germline V gene, CDR1 is SGHRS and CDR2 is YFSETQ. The CDR3 runs to 14 residues. V was trimmed by 4 bases and J by 1 base, leaving 10 bases between them. The CDR3 spells CASSIRRGTDTQYF. CDR3 coding DNA: TGCGCCAGCAGCATCCGTCGCGGCACAGATACGCAGTATTTT.

In its sample, this clone was seen many times. The chain employs TRBV7-2 and TRBJ1-2; D is unresolved. Germline loops: CDR1 SGHTA, CDR2 FQGNSA. Trimming took off 1 base at V and 5 bases at J, with 8 bases between the two ends. The CDR3 spans 13 residues. CDR3 coding DNA: TGTGCCAGCAGCTTAGGACATGATTATGGCTACACCTTC. Translating it yields CASSLGHDYGYTF. The full variable domain, with the rest looked up from reference TRBV7-2 and TRBJ1-2, is GAGVSQSPSNKVTEKGKDVELRCDPISGHTALYWYRQSLGQGLEFLIYFQGNSAPDKSGLPSDRFSAERTGGSVSTLTIQRTQQEDSAVYLCASSLGHDYGYTFGSGTRLTVV.

This rearrangement joins TRBV30 to TRBJ1-4, with 8 bases that match TRBD1. J gave up 1 base and V 0 bases, and 10 bases lay outside the gene matches. This CDR3 spans 18 amino acids. The germline gives CDR1 GTSNPN, CDR2 SVGIG (reference sequence). Here the CDR3 DNA reads TGTGCCTGGAGTGTACGACAGGGGCGAGGGGGAACTAATGAAAAACTGTTTTTT. This gives the protein CAWSVRQGRGGTNEKLFF.

The chain recombines TRBV25-1 with TRBJ1-4, with D perhaps TRBD1 (6 bases). In germline, CDR1 is MGHDK, CDR2 SYGVNS. The CDR3 covers 14 residues. Between the trimmed V and J ends, which lost 4 bases and 7 bases, there was a span of 13 bases. CDR3 DNA sequence: TGTGCCAGCAGTGGGGGGGGCGCCGGTGAAAAACTGTTTTTT. This translates into CASSGGGAGEKLFF.

The chain joins TRBV6-1 to TRBJ1-2, with D unclear. CDR3 length: 14 residues. V was trimmed by 6 bases and J by 4 bases, leaving 15 bases between them. From germline, CDR1 is MNHNS and CDR2 SASEGT. CDR3 region: CASRENGPPYGYTF. CDR3 bases: TGTGCCAGCAGGGAGAATGGGCCGCCCTATGGCTACACCTTC.

This chain uses TRBV2 with TRBJ2-7, with 11 positions matching TRBD2. Germline CDR1 SNHLY, CDR2 FYNNEI. The V segment lost 2 bases and the J segment 3 bases; nucleotides outside the gene matches: 0. This CDR3 comprises 14 residues. The CDR3 DNA reads TGTGCCAGCAGTGAACTAGCGGGAGGCTACGAGCAGTACTTC. This translates into CASSELAGGYEQYF.

The chain links TRBV29-1 to TRBJ1-6, with 8 bases aligning to TRBD1. The CDR3 is 13 residues long. Germline V gene sequence: CDR1 SQVTM, CDR2 ANQGSEA. The junction had 6 bases not matched to a gene; V was cut back by 7 bases and J by 7 bases. As DNA, the CDR3 is TGCAGCGCCGGACAGGGTGGGAATTCACCCCTCCACTTT. Protein product: CSAGQGGNSPLHF.

The V gene is TRBV19, the J gene TRBJ1-5, with a weak D call TRBD1 (6 bases). This CDR3 spans 15 amino acids. From germline, CDR1 is LNHDA and CDR2 SQIVND (reference sequence). V lost 4 bases, J lost 3 bases, and 13 bases lay in between. In DNA, the CDR3 is TGTGCCAGTAGTACTCACGGGACACCCAATCAGCCCCAGCATTTT. Translation gives CASSTHGTPNQPQHF.

This clone was observed once. The V gene is TRBV11-2, the J gene TRBJ2-7; 10 nucleotides agree with TRBD1. CDR3 length: 14 residues. Germline CDR1 is SGHAT and CDR2 is FQNNGV. V was pared by 5 bases and J by 7 bases, with 8 bases of the junction left unmatched. CDR3 region: CASSTGQGLEEQYF. In nucleotides, the CDR3 is TGTGCCAGCAGCACGGGACAGGGGCTAGAAGAGCAGTACTTC.

The V call is TRBV6-1, the J call TRBJ1-4, with D unclear. CDR1 and CDR2 (germline): MNHNS, SASEGT. The V end was cut by 3 bases, the J end by 4 bases, with 6 bases between. The CDR3 is made up of 13 amino acids. The CDR3 loop reads CASSEQSNEKLFF. For the CDR3, the DNA is TGTGCCAGCAGTGAGCAGAGTAATGAAAAACTGTTTTTT.

This clone was recorded only once. The V call is TRBV30, the J call TRBJ2-7; 8 bases line up with TRBD1. The CDR3 has 13 amino acids. Germline V gives CDR1 GTSNPN, CDR2 SVGIG (reference sequence). The V gene end was trimmed by 1 base and the J gene end by 2 bases; junction bases not matched to a gene: 1. The CDR3 sequence: CAWSGTGTYEQYF. CDR3 bases: TGTGCCTGGAGTGGGACAGGGACCTACGAGCAGTACTTC. Together with reference TRBV30 and TRBJ2-7, the CDR3 gives the full variable domain: SQTIHQWPATLVQPVGSPLSLECTVEGTSNPNLYWYRQAAGRGLQLLFYSVGIGQISSEVPQNLSASRPQDRQFILSSKKLLLSDSGFYLCAWSGTGTYEQYFGPGTRLTVT.

This chain joins TRBV7-3 and TRBJ2-6; D not certain. Germline-derived CDR1 and CDR2 are SGHTA and FQGTGA. The CDR3 spans 16 residues. V was shortened by 4 bases and J by 2 bases, with 12 bases between the two germline ends. CDR3 in amino acids: CASSSPSRPGANVLTF. The CDR3 DNA sequence: TGTGCCAGCAGCTCCCCTTCGAGGCCTGGGGCCAACGTCCTGACTTTC.

V gene TRBV10-3 combines with J gene TRBJ2-1, with TRBD2 identical over 9 bases. This CDR3 has 15 residues. After removal of 4 bases from V and 8 bases from J, the junction contained 9 bases not matched to a gene. In germline, CDR1 is ENHRY, CDR2 SYGVKD. CDR3 amino acids: CAISGWREGGDEQFF. The CDR3 coding sequence is TGTGCCATCAGTGGCTGGCGGGAGGGCGGGGATGAGCAGTTCTTC.

The V gene is TRBV6-5, the J gene TRBJ2-7; 8 bases align to TRBD1. This CDR3 comprises 15 residues. Germline V CDR1 and CDR2: MNHEY, SVGAGI. Germline trimming cut 6 bases from V and 4 bases from J; bases unmatched to any gene: 11. The CDR3 DNA reads TGTGCCAGCAGCCAAAGCTCGACAGGGGTATACGAGCAGTACTTC. This gives the protein CASSQSSTGVYEQYF.

This sequence joins TRBV29-1 and TRBJ1-1; 7 bases match TRBD1. J was trimmed by 4 bases and V by 7 bases; bases with no gene match: 12. CDR3 length: 14 amino acids. In germline, CDR1 is SQVTM, CDR2 ANQGSEA. CDR3 in amino acids: CSAAIQGSGTEAFF. The CDR3 DNA reads TGCAGCGCGGCAATACAGGGGTCTGGCACTGAAGCTTTCTTT.

V gene TRBV6-5 combines with J gene TRBJ2-3, with D perhaps TRBD1 or TRBD2 (5 bases each). The ends were cut back, 2 bases at V and 5 bases at J, with 14 bases in the middle. This CDR3 is 15 amino acids long. Germline CDR1 is MNHEY and CDR2 is SVGAGI. The CDR3 is CASSYTRGAQDTQYF. CDR3 DNA: TGTGCCAGCAGTTACACTAGAGGGGCACAAGATACGCAGTATTTT.

There are a few counts of this clone. The chain employs TRBV27 and TRBJ1-4; D is unresolved. Looked up from germline, CDR1 is MNHEY and CDR2 is SMNVEV (reference sequence). The V and J ends lost 3 bases and 8 bases respectively, with 13 bases between them. This CDR3 contains 14 residues. The CDR3: CASSFGGEAEKLFF. The CDR3 DNA sequence: TGTGCCAGCAGTTTTGGAGGAGAGGCGGAAAAACTGTTTTTT.

The genes are TRBV28 and TRBJ2-7; D is perhaps TRBD2 (6 bases). The CDR3 consists of 13 residues. Trimming stripped 8 bases from V and 3 bases from J, with 14 bases between. The germline CDR1 and CDR2 sequences are MDHEN and SYDVKM. Here the CDR3 DNA reads TGTGCCAGCGAGGACTACCTAAGCTACGAGCAGTACTTC. Protein: CASEDYLSYEQYF.

The chain has TRBV5-4 and TRBJ1-4; D not certain. With 0 bases removed from V and 8 bases from J, the gap between germline ends came to 2 bases. This CDR3 contains 11 residues. From germline, CDR1 is SGHNT and CDR2 YYREEE (reference sequence). In DNA form, the CDR3 reads TGTGCCAGCAGCTTGGGAGAAAAACTGTTTTTT. This codes for CASSLGEKLFF.

The chain links TRBV9 to TRBJ2-7; tentatively, D is TRBD1 or TRBD2 (6 bases each). Germline CDR1 and CDR2: SGDLS and YYNGEE. With 3 bases removed from V and 4 bases from J, the gap between germline ends came to 17 bases. The CDR3 length is 15 residues. The CDR3 protein is CASSEGGGIEYEQYF. The DNA of the CDR3 is TGTGCCAGCAGCGAGGGGGGCGGGATAGAGTACGAGCAGTACTTC. Drawing the rest from reference TRBV9 and TRBJ2-7, the complete variable domain is DSGVTQTPKHLITATGQRVTLRCSPRSGDLSVYWYQQSLDQGLQFLIQYYNGEERAKGNILERFSAQQFPDLHSELNLSSLELGDSALYFCASSEGGGIEYEQYFGPGTRLTVT.

CDR3 nucleotide sequence: TGTGCCAGCAGGGGCCCCGCAGGGCAGTTCTTC. Translation gives CASRGPAGQFF. The chain is built from TRBV6-1 and TRBJ2-1, with D uncertain. The CDR3 covers 11 residues. V gave up 6 bases and J gave up 12 bases, with 12 bases separating them. Germline V gene data show CDR1 as MNHNS and CDR2 as SASEGT.